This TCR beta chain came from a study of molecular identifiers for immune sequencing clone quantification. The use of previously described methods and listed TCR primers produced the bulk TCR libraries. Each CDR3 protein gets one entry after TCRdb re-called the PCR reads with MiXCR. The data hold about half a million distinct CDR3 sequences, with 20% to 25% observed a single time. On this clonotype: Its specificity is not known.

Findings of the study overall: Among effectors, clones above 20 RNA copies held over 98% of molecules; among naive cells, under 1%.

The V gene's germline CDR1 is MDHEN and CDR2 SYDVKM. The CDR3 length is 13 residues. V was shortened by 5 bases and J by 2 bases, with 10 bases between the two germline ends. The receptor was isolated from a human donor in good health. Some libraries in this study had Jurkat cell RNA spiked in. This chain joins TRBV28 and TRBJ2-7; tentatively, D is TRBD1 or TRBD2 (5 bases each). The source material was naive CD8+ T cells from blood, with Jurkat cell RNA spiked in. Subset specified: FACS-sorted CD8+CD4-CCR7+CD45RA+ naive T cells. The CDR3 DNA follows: TGTGCCAGCAGTGGGGACGGGACCTACGAGCAGTACTTC. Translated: CASSGDGTYEQYF.